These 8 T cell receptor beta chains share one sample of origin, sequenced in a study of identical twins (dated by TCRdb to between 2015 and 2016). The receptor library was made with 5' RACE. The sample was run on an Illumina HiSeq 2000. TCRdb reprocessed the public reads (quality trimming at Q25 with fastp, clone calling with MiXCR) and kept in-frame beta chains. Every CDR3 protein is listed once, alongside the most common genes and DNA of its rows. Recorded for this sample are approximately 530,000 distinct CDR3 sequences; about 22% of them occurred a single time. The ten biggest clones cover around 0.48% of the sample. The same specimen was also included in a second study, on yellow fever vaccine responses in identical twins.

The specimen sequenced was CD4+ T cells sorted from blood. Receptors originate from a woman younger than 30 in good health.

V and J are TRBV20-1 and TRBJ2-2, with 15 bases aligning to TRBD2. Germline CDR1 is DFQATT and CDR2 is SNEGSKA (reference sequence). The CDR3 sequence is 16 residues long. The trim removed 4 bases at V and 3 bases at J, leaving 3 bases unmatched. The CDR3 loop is CSANGLAGGDTGELFF. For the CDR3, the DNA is TGCAGTGCTAACGGACTAGCGGGAGGGGACACCGGGGAGCTGTTTTTT.

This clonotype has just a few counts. This CDR3 is CSAVPGTSDYNEQFF. The CDR3 bases are TGCAGTGCTGTGCCCGGGACTAGCGACTACAATGAGCAGTTCTTC. V is TRBV20-1 and J is TRBJ2-1, with 10 nucleotides matching TRBD2. This CDR3 has 15 amino acids. Germline V CDR1 and CDR2: DFQATT, SNEGSKA (reference sequence). Trimming took 5 bases from V and 3 from J; bases not matched to a gene: 7.

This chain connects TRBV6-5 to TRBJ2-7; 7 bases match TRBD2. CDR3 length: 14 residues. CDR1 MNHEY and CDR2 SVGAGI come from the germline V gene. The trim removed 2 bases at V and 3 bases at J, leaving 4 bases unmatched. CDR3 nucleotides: TGTGCCAGCAGTTACGGGCGCGGGAGCTACGAGCAGTACTTC. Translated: CASSYGRGSYEQYF.

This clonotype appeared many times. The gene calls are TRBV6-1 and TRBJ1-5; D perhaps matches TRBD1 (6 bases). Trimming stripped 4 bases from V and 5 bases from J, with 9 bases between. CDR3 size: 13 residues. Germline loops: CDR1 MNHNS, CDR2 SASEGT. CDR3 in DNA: TGTGCCAGCAGTGGGGACACCTATCAGCCCCAGCATTTT. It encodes CASSGDTYQPQHF.

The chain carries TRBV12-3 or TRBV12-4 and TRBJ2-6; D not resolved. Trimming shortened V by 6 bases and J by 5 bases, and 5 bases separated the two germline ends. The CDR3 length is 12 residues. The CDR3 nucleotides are TGTGCCAGCAGCCAGAGGGCCAACGTCCTGACTTTC. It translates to CASSQRANVLTF.

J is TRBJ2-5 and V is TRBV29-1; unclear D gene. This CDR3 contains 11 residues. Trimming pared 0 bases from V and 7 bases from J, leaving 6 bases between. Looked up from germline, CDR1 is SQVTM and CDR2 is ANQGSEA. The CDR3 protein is CSVEETVTQYF. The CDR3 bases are TGCAGCGTTGAAGAGACGGTGACCCAGTACTTC.

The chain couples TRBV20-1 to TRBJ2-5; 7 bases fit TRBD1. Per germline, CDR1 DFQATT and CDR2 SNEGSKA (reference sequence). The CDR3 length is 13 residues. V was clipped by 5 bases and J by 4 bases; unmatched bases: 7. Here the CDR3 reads CSARRGYAETQYF. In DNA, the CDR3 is TGCAGTGCTCGCAGGGGGTATGCAGAGACCCAGTACTTC.

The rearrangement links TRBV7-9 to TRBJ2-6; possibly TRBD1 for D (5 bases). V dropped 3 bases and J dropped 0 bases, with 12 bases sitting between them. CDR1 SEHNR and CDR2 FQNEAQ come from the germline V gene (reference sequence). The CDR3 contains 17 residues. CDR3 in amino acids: CASSFLTVSSGANVLTF. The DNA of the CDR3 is TGTGCCAGCAGCTTTTTGACAGTCAGCTCTGGGGCCAACGTCCTGACTTTC.